This T cell receptor (beta chain) was captured by sequencing in a study of blood T cells in healthy people across ages (dated by TCRdb to between 2014 and 2017). In terms of the full investigation: In model experiments, template switching captured roughly one uniquely barcoded TCR beta cDNA molecule for every two T cells. To track age-related changes in TCR beta repertoire diversity, the study relied on deep sequencing normalized with unique cDNA molecular identifiers. Four age groups were formed from the donors: young (average 16 years), middle-aged (around 41), aged (around 68) and long-lived (82). To avoid experimental bias, donors of different ages were distributed randomly across sequencing lanes. Using the same blood draw, the study looked at two additional independent replicas of 1 million unique cDNA reads for two donors, one aged 18 to 30 and the other aged 80 or older. General study outcomes and caveats: As age increased, observed TCR beta diversity per million T cells dropped in a roughly linear way, and a significant reduction was already evident by age around 41. Estimates of total diversity from one million sequenced T cells were regarded as lower bounds and underestimates. The long-lived group showed more naive CD4+ T cells, fewer expanded clones and increased TCR diversity than the aged group, suggesting age selection. A strong correlation was found between observed TCR beta diversity and the percentage of naive T cells measured by flow cytometry. Because the CMV infection status of the donors was unknown, age-related changes in expanded clonotypes may potentially have been confounded. Since profiling was done on bulk unsorted PBMCs, naive and antigen-experienced compartments could not be conclusively compared.

The method was 5' RACE. Sequenced on an Illumina HiSeq 2500. The second PCR ran for roughly 7 to 12 cycles and used a J-beta primer mix along with a sample-barcoded 5' primer. Each TCR beta cDNA molecule received a unique molecular identifier from a template-switch 5' adaptor carrying 12 random nucleotides. Each sample yielded at least 3 million CDR3-containing paired-end reads. The Mint cDNA synthesis kit, primed by a TRBC-specific oligonucleotide, was used to synthesize first-strand cDNA from all RNA. Following uracil-DNA glycosylase treatment, all cDNA underwent a first 18-cycle PCR with the universal primers M1SS and BC2_uni_R. On the study's bioinformatics: For normalization, 1 million high-quality reads, each with a distinct molecular identifier, were randomly selected from each sample. Reads with shared molecular identifiers were discarded instead of being binned into consensus sequences. MiTCR, with a Q25 quality threshold and the strictest error-elimination algorithm, was used for CDR3 identification, clonotype clustering and error correction. Lower-bound total TCR beta diversity was estimated with a nonparametric unseen species model using Euler transformation. TCRdb handled the public reads itself, with Q25 trimming in fastp and clone calling in MiXCR, and kept productive beta chains. When rows share a CDR3 protein, they turn into one entry using the most common DNA and genes. These V and J calls derive from TCRdb rather than the authors' analysis. For this sample there are about 1 million distinct CDR3 sequences; 35% to 55% appear just once. The top ten constitute approximately 17% of the sample.

V is clipped by 9 bases and J by 4 bases, and the sequence between their germline boundaries is 18 bases long. The CDR3 measures 14 amino acids from cysteine to phenylalanine. Only the CDR3 portion is preserved as DNA: 42 bases, with reading frame beginning at the first base. Donors were under 40 systemically healthy Caucasian individuals from Russia aged roughly 6 to 100 years. Ten milliliters of peripheral blood were drawn from each donor into EDTA-treated Vacutainer tubes. Ficoll-Paque density-gradient centrifugation was used to isolate PBMCs, with at least 7 million obtained per sample. Trizol reagent was used to extract total RNA from PBMCs, with at least 6 micrograms per sample. For every donor, flow cytometry on a PBMC aliquot measured the percentage of naive CD45RAhigh/CD27high T cells. This clonotype was seen only a few times. The target of this receptor is not known. No base-level quality is on record; no much larger clone is a single base apart.

The chain was built from TRBV12-3 or TRBV12-4 and TRBJ2-5; TRBD1 is perhaps the D gene, given 6 matching bases. Specimen: blood. The source of this sequence is a woman aged 55-70 years in good health. The DNA reads TGTGCCAGTTCGACAGGCGGCTCTTTAGAGACCCAGTACTTC. Its amino acids are CASSTGGSLETQYF.